These 8 T cell receptor beta chains originate from one sample sequenced in a study of identifying expanded T cells in peripheral blood (dated by TCRdb to between 2017 and 2020). The library was generated by the immunoSEQ multiplex PCR assay. TCRdb carries this immuneACCESS record with in-frame sequences only. Its versions omit some clonotypes, under half of them owing to an unresolved V gene in the studies checked, with the rest unexplained. For this sample there are about 91,000 clones; about 91% appear just once. The ten most abundant clones make up under 4.5% of the sample. The specimen sequenced was blood. All receptors derive from a person aged 18 to 70 in good health.

This rearrangement joins TRBV6-4 to TRBJ2-3; 9 bases map to TRBD1. Per the germline V gene, CDR1 is MRHNA and CDR2 is SNTAGT. The CDR3 extends over 15 amino acids. With 6 bases clipped from V and 1 base from J, the junction kept 5 bases outside the gene matches. The CDR3 region has the DNA TGTGCCAGCAGCCTGACAGGGGGGGGCACAGATACGCAGTATTTT. It yields the protein CASSLTGGGTDTQYF.

The V call is TRBV12-5, the J call TRBJ2-3; 10 bases agree with TRBD2. Germline lookup yields CDR1 LGHNT and CDR2 FRNRAP. There are 13 residues in the CDR3. Trimming cost V 5 bases and J 7 bases; bases outside gene matches: 3. The CDR3 DNA sequence: TGTGCTAGTGGTCCGACTAGCGGGTATACGCAGTATTTT. The encoded protein is CASGPTSGYTQYF.

The chain is built from TRBV25-1 and TRBJ2-5; D not certain. The CDR3 covers 15 residues. V lost 5 bases to trimming and J lost 2 bases, with 15 bases between them. Germline CDR1 reads MGHDK; CDR2 reads SYGVNS. CDR3: CASSTTDGRQETQYF. In DNA, the CDR3 is TGTGCCAGCAGTACGACTGACGGTCGTCAAGAGACCCAGTACTTC.

This clone was found a few times. This rearrangement joins TRBV28 to TRBJ1-5; the D is unclear. The germline V and J ends were trimmed by 6 bases and 1 base, with 4 bases remaining between them. Germline assignment: CDR1 MDHEN and CDR2 SYDVKM. This CDR3 has 12 amino acids. CDR3 sequence (DNA): TGTGCCAGCAGAATCAGCAATCAGCCCCAGCATTTT. It specifies CASRISNQPQHF.

CDR3 sequence: CASSPPLGLNTEAFF. The DNA of the CDR3 is TGTGCCAGCTCACCACCCTTGGGTCTCAACACTGAAGCTTTCTTT. The chain has TRBV18 and TRBJ1-1; D is unclear. The CDR3 runs to 15 residues. With 0 bases removed from V and 2 bases from J, the gap between germline ends came to 10 bases. From germline, CDR1 is KGHSH and CDR2 LQKENI. The full variable domain, in which reference TRBV18 and TRBJ1-1 provide the parts outside the CDR3, is NAGVMQNPRHLVRRRGQEARLRCSPMKGHSHVYWYRQLPEEGLKFMVYLQKENIIDESGMPKERFSAEFPKEGPSILRIQQVVRGDSAAYFCASSPPLGLNTEAFFGQGTRLTVV.

The CDR3 is CASSSGTSGSITQYF. The CDR3 DNA sequence: TGTGCCAGCAGTTCCGGGACTAGCGGGAGTATCACGCAGTATTTT. The chain is built from TRBV5-5 and TRBJ2-3, with 14 bases aligning to TRBD2. J was trimmed by 9 bases and V by 5 bases; bases with no gene match: 8. Germline V gives CDR1 SGHKS, CDR2 YYEKEE (reference sequence). The CDR3 is 15 amino acids. Using reference TRBV5-5 and TRBJ2-3 for the parts outside the CDR3, the full variable domain is DAGVTQSPTHLIKTRGQQVTLRCSPISGHKSVSWYQQVLGQGPQFIFQYYEKEERGRGNFPDRFSARQFPNYSSELNVNALLLGDSALYLCASSSGTSGSITQYFGPGTRLTVL.

The CDR3 loop reads CASGRSNNRNEQFF. DNA of the CDR3: TGTGCTAGTGGCCGATCTAACAATCGGAATGAGCAGTTCTTC. The rearrangement uses TRBV12-5 and TRBJ2-1; D gene uncertain. This CDR3 spans 14 amino acids. Germline V gives CDR1 LGHNT, CDR2 FRNRAP. Trimming cost V 6 bases and J 7 bases, with 16 bases left between them.

The gene calls are TRBV13 and TRBJ2-1, with TRBD2 matching over 8 bases. V lost 5 bases to trimming and J lost 4 bases; unmatched junction nucleotides: 16. The V gene's germline CDR1 is PRHDT and CDR2 FYEKMQ (reference sequence). The CDR3 spans 18 residues. CDR3 residues: CASSPPGGAGGSYNEQFF. CDR3 bases: TGTGCCAGCAGCCCCCCCGGGGGGGCGGGGGGTTCTTACAATGAGCAGTTCTTC.